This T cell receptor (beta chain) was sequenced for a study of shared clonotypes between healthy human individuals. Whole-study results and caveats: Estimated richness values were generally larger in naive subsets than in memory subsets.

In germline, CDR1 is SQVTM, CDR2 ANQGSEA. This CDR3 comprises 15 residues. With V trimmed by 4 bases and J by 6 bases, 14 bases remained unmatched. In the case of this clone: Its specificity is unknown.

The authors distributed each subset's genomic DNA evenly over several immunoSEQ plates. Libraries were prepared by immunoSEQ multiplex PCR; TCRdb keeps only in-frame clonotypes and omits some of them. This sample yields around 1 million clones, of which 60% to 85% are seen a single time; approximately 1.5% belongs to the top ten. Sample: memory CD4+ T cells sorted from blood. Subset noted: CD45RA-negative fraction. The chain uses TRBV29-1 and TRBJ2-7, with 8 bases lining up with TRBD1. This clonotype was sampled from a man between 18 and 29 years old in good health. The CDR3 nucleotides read TGCAGCGTTGGGGCGGACAGGGTTACCCTGGTCGAGCAGTACTTC. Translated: CSVGADRVTLVEQYF.